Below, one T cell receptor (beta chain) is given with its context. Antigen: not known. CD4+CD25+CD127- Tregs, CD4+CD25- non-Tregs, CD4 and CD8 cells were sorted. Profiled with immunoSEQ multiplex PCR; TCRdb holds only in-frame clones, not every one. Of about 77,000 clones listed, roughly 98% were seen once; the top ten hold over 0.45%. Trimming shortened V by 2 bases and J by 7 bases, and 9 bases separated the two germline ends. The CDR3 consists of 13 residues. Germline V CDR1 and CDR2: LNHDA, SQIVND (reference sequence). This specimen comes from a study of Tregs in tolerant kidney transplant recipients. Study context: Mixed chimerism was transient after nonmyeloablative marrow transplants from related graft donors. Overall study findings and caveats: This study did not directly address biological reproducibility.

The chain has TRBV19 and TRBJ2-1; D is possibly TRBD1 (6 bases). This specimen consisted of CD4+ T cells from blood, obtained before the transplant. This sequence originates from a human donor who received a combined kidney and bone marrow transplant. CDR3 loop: CASSINRENEQFF. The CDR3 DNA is TGTGCCAGTAGTATAAACAGGGAAAATGAGCAGTTCTTC.